The 22 T cell receptor beta chains below were found in one sample sequenced in a study of vaccination effects on CD4 cells after COVID-19. These receptors have no known antigen. Before any sequencing was done, the ViraFEST assay used viral peptide pools to expand antigen-specific CD4+ T cells. Scientists isolated CD4+ T cells after a roughly ten-day culture period ended. Here immunoSEQ multiplex PCR was the method, and the copy in TCRdb shows in-frame clones only, minus some. Among 55,000 to 70,000 clones listed, roughly 76% were seen once. The source was CD4+ T cells from PBMCs cultured with HCoV-229E spike peptides, collected before COVID-19 vaccination. The source of these receptors is a human donor who received a COVID-19 vaccine.

The rearrangement uses TRBV9 and TRBJ1-4, with 7 bases that match TRBD1. CDR3 size: 14 residues. Germline CDR1 SGDLS, CDR2 YYNGEE. The V gene end was trimmed by 3 bases and the J gene end by 8 bases; junction bases not matched to a gene: 7. The CDR3 nucleotides read TGTGCCAGCAGCGCAACAGGGGCAGGAGAAAAACTGTTTTTT. Its protein product is CASSATGAGEKLFF.

CDR3 sequence reads: CASSSQETQYF. CDR3 DNA sequence: TGTGCCAGCAGCAGCCAAGAGACCCAGTACTTC. The chain recombines TRBV27 with TRBJ2-5; D unresolved. Trimming took 6 bases from V and 1 from J, leaving 3 bases between them. Germline loops: CDR1 MNHEY, CDR2 SMNVEV (reference sequence). This CDR3 has 11 amino acids.

The chain couples TRBV20-1 to TRBJ1-3; D not resolved. The CDR3 is 13 residues long. V lost 3 bases and J lost 4, with 10 bases in between. Per the germline V gene, CDR1 is DFQATT and CDR2 is SNEGSKA (reference sequence). The CDR3 loop reads CSASVGVGNTIYF. In nucleotides, the CDR3 is TGCAGTGCTAGTGTCGGAGTCGGAAACACCATATATTTT.

This chain joins TRBV5-1 and TRBJ2-2, with 10 bases matching TRBD2. CDR1 is SGHRS, CDR2 YFSETQ, per germline. This CDR3 spans 16 amino acids. The V segment lost 8 bases and the J segment 0 bases; nucleotides outside the gene matches: 7. The DNA of the CDR3 is TGCGCCAGTGGATCTCTAGCGGGGGCGAACACCGGGGAGCTGTTTTTT. As protein: CASGSLAGANTGELFF. Based on the CDR3 plus reference TRBV5-1 and TRBJ2-2, the full variable domain is KAGVTQTPRYLIKTRGQQVTLSCSPISGHRSVSWYQQTPGQGLQFLFEYFSETQRNKGNFPGRFSGRQFSNSRSEMNVSTLELGDSALYLCASGSLAGANTGELFFGEGSRLTVL.

This clone came up once. This chain connects TRBV20-1 to TRBJ2-5; D assignment may be TRBD1 or TRBD2 (5 bases each). Germline loops: CDR1 DFQATT, CDR2 SNEGSKA (reference sequence). Trimming shortened V by 3 bases and J by 2 bases, and 16 bases separated the two germline ends. CDR3 length: 15 amino acids. The chain's CDR3 is CSASIGAAEQETQYF. Written as DNA, the CDR3 is TGCAGTGCTAGTATCGGGGCGGCGGAACAAGAGACCCAGTACTTC.

This clone is a singleton in its sample. The V call is TRBV5-1, the J call TRBJ1-5; maybe TRBD1 (5 bases). The CDR3 contains 15 residues. From germline, CDR1 is SGHRS and CDR2 YFSETQ. Trimming left V 4 bases short and J 7 bases short, with 18 bases between. The CDR3 region has the DNA TGCGCCAGCAGCCGGGACCCCGGAGGGGAACAGCCCCAGCATTTT. Its translation: CASSRDPGGEQPQHF.

The chain couples TRBV10-3 to TRBJ2-5; D possibly corresponds to TRBD1 (7 bases). The CDR3 extends over 16 amino acids. Germline loops: CDR1 ENHRY, CDR2 SYGVKD. The V end lost 6 bases, the J end lost 1 base, and 18 bases lay between the germline ends. CDR3 nucleotide sequence: TGTGCCATCAGGGGGGCGCAGGGGGGAATCCAAGAGACCCAGTACTTC. It translates to CAIRGAQGGIQETQYF.

The J gene is TRBJ1-4, the V gene TRBV28, with D possibly matching TRBD1 (6 bases). CDR1 and CDR2 (germline): MDHEN, SYDVKM. The CDR3 totals 12 residues. V was shortened by 5 bases and J by 14 bases, with 15 bases between the two germline ends. This chain's CDR3 is CASSMWGGGLFF. DNA of the CDR3: TGTGCCAGCAGTATGTGGGGGGGCGGCCTGTTTTTT.

The chain joins TRBV11-3 to TRBJ2-1, with 13 bases that match TRBD2. CDR3 size: 15 residues. Germline V gene sequence: CDR1 SGHNT, CDR2 YENEEA. With 5 bases clipped from V and 9 bases from J, the junction kept 7 bases outside the gene matches. The CDR3 region has the DNA TGTGCCAGCAGCCCTACTAGCGGGGGGGCCGGTGAGCAGTTCTTC. It yields the protein CASSPTSGGAGEQFF.

Worth noting for this clone: An end of the junction differs from the germline gene, which may be a read error. The rearrangement uses TRBV7-2 and TRBJ2-5, with TRBD2 matching 10 bases. The CDR3 contains 15 residues. Per the germline V gene, CDR1 is SGHTA and CDR2 is FQGNSA. CDR3 protein: CASSLGSGGAQTQYF. CDR3 DNA: TGTGCCAGCAGTTTAGGCAGCGGGGGGGCGCAGACCCAGTACTTC.

The V call is TRBV5-1, the J call TRBJ2-1, with 10 bases matching TRBD2. After removal of 4 bases from V and 5 bases from J, the junction contained 15 bases not matched to a gene. CDR1 is SGHRS and CDR2 is YFSETQ in the germline V gene. This CDR3 contains 18 residues. The CDR3 sequence is CASSLRSSGGPSNNEQFF. Here the CDR3 DNA reads TGCGCCAGCAGCCTTAGGTCTAGCGGGGGCCCTTCTAACAATGAGCAGTTCTTC.

The gene calls are TRBV5-4 and TRBJ2-2; D perhaps matches TRBD2 (6 bases). Trimming stripped 5 bases from V and 7 bases from J, with 18 bases between. This CDR3 contains 15 residues. CDR1 SGHNT and CDR2 YYREEE come from the germline V gene (reference sequence). CDR3 residues: CASSSGTYLNGELFF. The CDR3, as DNA: TGTGCCAGCAGTTCCGGGACTTATTTAAACGGGGAGCTGTTTTTT.

J is TRBJ2-5 and V is TRBV5-4; TRBD2 might be the D (5 bases). CDR1 and CDR2 from the germline V gene are SGHNT and YYREEE (reference sequence). The CDR3 is made up of 15 amino acids. Between the trimmed V and J ends, which lost 0 bases and 2 bases, there was a span of 11 bases. In nucleotides, the CDR3 is TGTGCCAGCAGCTTGGTGGAATCGGGGCAAGAGACCCAGTACTTC. As protein: CASSLVESGQETQYF.

The chain joins TRBV19 to TRBJ2-3; 7 bases line up with TRBD1. After removal of 3 bases from V and 5 bases from J, the junction contained 5 bases not matched to a gene. Per germline, CDR1 LNHDA and CDR2 SQIVND (reference sequence). The CDR3 spans 14 residues. CDR3 amino acids: CASSIGTVKDTQYF. The CDR3 region has the DNA TGTGCCAGTAGTATCGGGACAGTGAAAGATACGCAGTATTTT. The variable domain in full, with the rest retrieved from reference TRBV19 and TRBJ2-3, is DGGITQSPKYLFRKEGQNVTLSCEQNLNHDAMYWYRQDPGQGLRLIYYSQIVNDFQKGDIAEGYSVSREKKESFPLTVTSAQKNPTAFYLCASSIGTVKDTQYFGPGTRLTVL.

This sequence joins TRBV21-1 and TRBJ2-7; TRBD1 was called by the table and not checked on the DNA. TRBV21-1 is deemed a pseudogene. There are 15 residues in the CDR3. CDR3 residues: CATRKIKTDSYEQYV. In DNA form, the CDR3 reads TGTGCCACCCGTAAAATAAAGACAGACTCCTACGAGCAGTACGTC.

The rearrangement uses TRBV7-7 and TRBJ2-5, with D possibly TRBD1 on 5 matching bases. This CDR3 comprises 13 residues. Trimming took off 5 bases at V and 2 bases at J, with 9 bases between the two ends. Germline V gene data show CDR1 as SSHAT and CDR2 as FNYEAQ (reference sequence). The CDR3 protein is CASSKRGQETQYF. DNA for the CDR3: TGTGCCAGCAGCAAAAGGGGACAAGAGACCCAGTACTTC.

The rearrangement joins TRBV29-1 to TRBJ1-2; D remains unclear. This CDR3 has 12 residues. Germline CDR1 SQVTM, CDR2 ANQGSEA. V lost 6 bases and J 3 bases, leaving 11 bases between the germline ends. The CDR3 sequence: CSVGRSYYGYTF. The CDR3 DNA is TGCAGCGTCGGACGGAGCTACTATGGCTACACCTTC.

The chain combines TRBV3-1 (or the pseudogene TRBV3-2) with TRBJ2-3, with TRBD2 as a possible D gene (5 bases). The germline V and J ends were trimmed by 4 bases and 8 bases, with 10 bases remaining between them. From germline, CDR1 is LGHDT and CDR2 YNNKEL (reference sequence). The CDR3 is 12 amino acids. The CDR3 here is CASSPSLGTQYF. The CDR3 nucleotides read TGTGCCAGCAGCCCTAGCTTGGGTACGCAGTATTTT.

This chain connects TRBV14 to TRBJ2-1; 10 bases are a match to TRBD1. V dropped 4 bases and J dropped 10; count of bases not matched to a gene: 10. This CDR3 has 15 residues. CDR1 is SGHDN and CDR2 is FVKESK in the germline V gene. CDR3 DNA: TGTGCCAGCAGCCCCTCCGGGACAGGGGTGCGGGAGCAGTTCTTC. The encoded protein is CASSPSGTGVREQFF.

This rearrangement joins TRBV3-1 (or the pseudogene TRBV3-2) to TRBJ1-1; no clear D gene. Germline lookup yields CDR1 LGHDT and CDR2 YNNKEL (reference sequence). The CDR3 has 15 residues. V shed 1 base and J shed 0 bases, with 9 bases lying between them. This chain's CDR3 is CASSQGGKMNTEAFF. The CDR3 DNA reads as TGTGCCAGCAGCCAAGGAGGGAAGATGAACACTGAAGCTTTCTTT.

The chain uses TRBV24-1 and TRBJ2-2; either TRBD1 or TRBD2 may fit D (6 bases each). The germline V and J ends were trimmed by 6 bases and 3 bases, with 10 bases remaining between them. From germline, CDR1 is KGHDR and CDR2 SFDVKD. This CDR3 region has 14 residues. CDR3 coding DNA: TGTGCCACCAGTCCGGGGGCTTACACCGGGGAGCTGTTTTTT. Protein sequence: CATSPGAYTGELFF.

The gene calls are TRBV10-3 and TRBJ1-4; D may be TRBD1 (5 bases). Per germline, CDR1 ENHRY and CDR2 SYGVKD. This CDR3 comprises 16 residues. Trimming left V 3 bases short and J 7 bases short, with 18 bases between. The chain's CDR3 is CAISEGTAGQSEKLFF. The CDR3 DNA follows: TGTGCCATCAGTGAAGGTACGGCAGGGCAGAGTGAAAAACTGTTTTTT.